The next 22 T cell receptor beta chains were all read from a single sample in a study of early T cells in non-severe SARS-CoV-2 infection. One entry per CDR3 protein results from TCRdb running MiXCR on the 5' RACE reads. The table shows 75,000 to 100,000 distinct CDR3 sequences, with under 15% occurring only once. Source material: whole blood. The receptors were sampled from an adult who was a healthcare worker with PCR-confirmed SARS-CoV-2 infection or an uninfected control (not recorded which).

V gene TRBV5-1 combines with J gene TRBJ2-7; weak D call: TRBD2 (6 bases). The V end was cut by 5 bases, the J end by 0 bases, with 12 bases between. In germline, CDR1 is SGHRS, CDR2 YFSETQ. This CDR3 has 14 amino acids. The CDR3 nucleotides read TGCGCCAGCAGGATAGCGGTAACCTCCTACGAGCAGTACTTC. As protein: CASRIAVTSYEQYF.

This clonotype was recorded a few times. The rearrangement joins TRBV5-6 to TRBJ1-5; the D gene is possibly TRBD1 (5 bases). The V end lost 4 bases, the J end lost 7 bases, and 15 bases lay between the germline ends. The germline V gene has CDR1 SGHDT and CDR2 YYEEEE. This CDR3 has 14 amino acids. The CDR3 region has the DNA TGTGCCAGCAGCCGATCCGGGGCTGTCCAGCCCCAGCATTTT. This codes for CASSRSGAVQPQHF.

In this sample, this clonotype turned up many times. This rearrangement joins TRBV19 to TRBJ1-5, with D possibly TRBD1 on 5 matching bases. The germline V gene has CDR1 LNHDA and CDR2 SQIVND (reference sequence). V lost 7 bases and J 7 bases, leaving 17 bases between the germline ends. The CDR3 is 14 residues long. CDR3 amino acids: CASTMGQGRQPQHF. DNA for the CDR3: TGTGCCAGTACCATGGGGCAGGGACGGCAGCCCCAGCATTTT.

The CDR3 spells CATSRDRDSVPYGYTF. The DNA of the CDR3 is TGTGCCACCAGCAGAGATCGCGACAGCGTCCCTTATGGCTACACCTTC. The J gene is TRBJ1-2, the V gene TRBV15; D is perhaps TRBD1 (5 bases). Germline CDR1 is LNHNV and CDR2 is YYDKDF (reference sequence). The V end lost 0 bases, the J end lost 5 bases, and 16 bases lay between the germline ends. The CDR3 runs to 16 residues.

The gene calls are TRBV29-1 and TRBJ1-1; tentative D call: TRBD1 (5 bases). Per germline, CDR1 SQVTM and CDR2 ANQGSEA. This CDR3 has 14 amino acids. Deletions cut 3 bases from V and 4 bases from J, with 15 bases between. CDR3 sequence (DNA): TGCAGCGTTGATGCGGGGCCAGCGGTCACTGAAGCTTTCTTT. Amino acids: CSVDAGPAVTEAFF.

J is TRBJ1-3 and V is TRBV4-1; D is undetermined. Looked up from germline, CDR1 is MGHRA and CDR2 is YSYEKL. The CDR3 is 13 residues long. Trimming stripped 1 base from V and 2 bases from J, with 3 bases between. Here the CDR3 reads CASSQGPGNTIYF. CDR3 in DNA: TGCGCCAGCAGCCAAGGTCCTGGAAACACCATATATTTT.

Many counts were recorded for this clonotype. This sequence joins TRBV6-2 or TRBV6-3 and TRBJ2-1; D may correspond to TRBD1 or TRBD2 (5 bases each). The germline gives CDR1 MNHEY, CDR2 SVGEGT. The V end lost 2 bases, the J end lost 8 bases, and 19 bases lay between the germline ends. This CDR3 has 16 amino acids. The CDR3 region has the DNA TGTGCCAGCAGTTACCTCCCGGGACCGCCCGGGGATGAGCAGTTCTTC. Its protein is CASSYLPGPPGDEQFF.

The CDR3 reads CASSQSDRFVSYNEQFF. The CDR3, as DNA: TGTGCCAGCAGCCAGTCCGACAGGTTTGTTTCGTACAATGAGCAGTTCTTC. J is TRBJ2-1 and V is TRBV3-1; maybe TRBD1 (6 bases). CDR1 and CDR2 from the germline V gene are LGHDT and YNNKEL (reference sequence). The germline V and J ends were trimmed by 3 bases and 4 bases, with 19 bases remaining between them. The CDR3 is 17 residues long.

The chain couples TRBV6-5 to TRBJ2-1, with a weak D call TRBD2 (5 bases). Per germline, CDR1 MNHEY and CDR2 SVGAGI. The CDR3 consists of 14 residues. The V gene lost 3 bases and the J gene lost 4 bases, with 10 bases spanning the gap. CDR3 protein: CASSYRLTYNEQFF. The CDR3 region has the DNA TGTGCCAGCAGTTATCGACTAACTTACAATGAGCAGTTCTTC.

In this sample, this clonotype turned up many times. J is TRBJ2-1 and V is TRBV19; D possibly corresponds to TRBD2 (7 bases). This CDR3 contains 23 residues. The V and J ends lost 6 bases and 0 bases respectively, with 36 bases between them. Germline V gene sequence: CDR1 LNHDA, CDR2 SQIVND (reference sequence). The CDR3, as DNA: TGTGCCAGTAGGTATCGGGCCAGTTGGGGCGGGGGCGACCTAATGAGCTCCTACAATGAGCAGTTCTTC. It encodes CASRYRASWGGGDLMSSYNEQFF.

This clonotype occurred a few times. This chain links TRBV6-2 or TRBV6-3 with TRBJ1-2; TRBD1 agrees at 10 bases. The germline gives CDR1 MNHEY, CDR2 SVGEGT. With 1 base clipped from V and 3 bases from J, the junction kept 8 bases outside the gene matches. The CDR3 length is 17 residues. CDR3 amino acids: CASSYLRRDRGDYGYTF. The CDR3 coding sequence is TGTGCCAGCAGTTACTTACGCCGGGACAGGGGCGACTATGGCTACACCTTC.

This rearrangement joins TRBV9 to TRBJ2-3, with 8 bases identical to TRBD2. Per the germline V gene, CDR1 is SGDLS and CDR2 is YYNGEE. This CDR3 is built from 17 residues. The trim removed 0 bases at V and 4 bases at J, leaving 10 bases unmatched. CDR3: CASSVGGHGRAADTQYF. The CDR3 DNA reads TGTGCCAGCAGCGTAGGTGGGCACGGGAGGGCCGCAGATACGCAGTATTTT.

The chain joins TRBV11-2 to TRBJ2-1; 15 bases match TRBD2. Per germline, CDR1 SGHAT and CDR2 FQNNGV. The CDR3 loop spans 18 amino acids. J was trimmed by 4 bases and V by 4 bases; bases with no gene match: 8. CDR3 nucleotides: TGTGCCAGCAGCTGGACTAGCGGGAGGGCCTCTGCTTACAATGAGCAGTTCTTC. The encoded protein is CASSWTSGRASAYNEQFF.

This clonotype was observed a few times. The V gene is TRBV4-2, the J gene TRBJ2-7, with TRBD2 matching over 9 bases. CDR3 length equals 17 residues. J lost 4 bases, V lost 0 bases, and 10 bases had no gene match. Germline V gene lookup returns CDR1 LGHNA and CDR2 YNFKEQ. CDR3 in amino acids: CASSQDVVQAGGYEQYF. In DNA, the CDR3 is TGTGCCAGCAGCCAAGACGTCGTCCAAGCGGGAGGTTACGAGCAGTACTTC.

This clonotype came up a few times. The genes are TRBV10-3 and TRBJ2-2; TRBD1 agrees at 7 bases. Germline V gene sequence: CDR1 ENHRY, CDR2 SYGVKD. Trimming cost V 6 bases and J 5 bases; bases outside gene matches: 9. The CDR3 has 15 amino acids. As DNA, the CDR3 is TGTGCCATCAGCCCAAAGGGGGCGCTGACCGGGGAGCTGTTTTTT. Its protein is CAISPKGALTGELFF.

The rearrangement joins TRBV7-9 to TRBJ2-5, with 7 positions matching TRBD2. The J segment lost 5 bases and the V segment lost 2 bases, leaving 5 bases of the junction unmatched. The germline V gene encodes CDR1 SEHNR and CDR2 FQNEAQ (reference sequence). This CDR3 is 14 amino acids long. This CDR3 reads CASSLSAGEETQYF. CDR3 nucleotides: TGTGCCAGCAGCTTAAGCGCGGGAGAGGAGACCCAGTACTTC. The full variable domain, its missing parts supplied by reference TRBV7-9 and TRBJ2-5, is DTGVSQNPRHKITKRGQNVTFRCDPISEHNRLYWYRQTLGQGPEFLTYFQNEAQLEKSRLLSDRFSAERPKGSFSTLEIQRTEQGDSAMYLCASSLSAGEETQYFGPGTRLLVL.

The rearrangement joins TRBV7-6 to TRBJ2-5; D possibly matches TRBD1 or TRBD2 (5 bases each). The V end was cut by 5 bases, the J end by 2 bases, with 15 bases between. CDR1 and CDR2 (germline): SGHVS, FNYEAQ. The CDR3 has 15 residues. The CDR3 nucleotides read TGTGCCAGCAGCCCTCAAGAGGGGCTACAAGAGACCCAGTACTTC. This sequence encodes CASSPQEGLQETQYF.

This clonotype was seen repeatedly, ten times or more. The chain joins TRBV24-1 to TRBJ2-3; weak D call: TRBD2 (6 bases). Germline V gene lookup returns CDR1 KGHDR and CDR2 SFDVKD. The CDR3 loop spans 16 amino acids. Trimming stripped 3 bases from V and 5 bases from J, with 17 bases between. This CDR3 is CATSDGLAVEGDTQYF. The DNA for the CDR3 is TGTGCCACCAGTGATGGATTAGCGGTCGAAGGAGATACGCAGTATTTT.

This clonotype was seen at least ten times. This chain joins TRBV28 and TRBJ2-7; 10 bases match TRBD1. The germline gives CDR1 MDHEN, CDR2 SYDVKM. The J segment lost 5 bases and the V segment lost 7 bases, leaving 11 bases of the junction unmatched. This CDR3 spans 15 amino acids. CDR3 sequence: CASIIRQGAGNEQYF. The CDR3 region has the DNA TGTGCCAGCATCATACGACAGGGGGCTGGAAACGAGCAGTACTTC.

The chain is built from TRBV7-2 and TRBJ1-3; a weak D match, TRBD1 (5 bases). Germline loops: CDR1 SGHTA, CDR2 FQGNSA. The CDR3 covers 14 residues. V lost 1 base to trimming and J lost 9 bases, with 13 bases between them. The CDR3 DNA reads as TGTGCCAGCAGCTTAGAAGGCCAAGGGGTCACCATATATTTT. Its protein product is CASSLEGQGVTIYF. The variable domain in full, with the rest retrieved from reference TRBV7-2 and TRBJ1-3, is GAGVSQSPSNKVTEKGKDVELRCDPISGHTALYWYRQSLGQGLEFLIYFQGNSAPDKSGLPSDRFSAERTGGSVSTLTIQRTQQEDSAVYLCASSLEGQGVTIYFGEGSWLTVV.

This clonotype has just a few counts. V and J are TRBV5-1 and TRBJ2-6; the D is unclear. V lost 0 bases, J lost 0 bases, and 4 bases lay in between. This CDR3 is 15 amino acids long. CDR1 SGHRS and CDR2 YFSETQ come from the germline V gene. The chain's CDR3 is CASSLAGSGANVLTF. The CDR3 coding sequence is TGCGCCAGCAGCTTGGCAGGCTCTGGGGCCAACGTCCTGACTTTC.

This clonotype was counted a few times. The J gene is TRBJ1-2, the V gene TRBV6-5; perhaps TRBD1 as D (6 bases). The length of the CDR3 is 13 residues. From germline, CDR1 is MNHEY and CDR2 SVGAGI. Between the trimmed V and J ends, which lost 6 bases and 0 bases, there was a span of 8 bases. For the CDR3, the DNA is TGTGCCAGCAGAACAGGGCCTAACTATGGCTACACCTTC. This encodes CASRTGPNYGYTF.